This TCR beta chain was sequenced for a study of shared clonotypes between healthy human individuals. Study-level results: Larger estimated richness was generally seen in naive subsets than in memory subsets. Investigators expected sequencing depth to affect clonotype sharing among donors. Even with large depth, rarefaction showed that sorted-subset sequencing was incomplete.

Per the original methods: Filtering differed because ImmunoSEQ produced junction-only sequences that carried no quality scores. The method was immunoSEQ multiplex PCR; TCRdb's version includes in-frame clones alone and lacks a portion of them. V and J calls and clone size are copied from that table; D and trimming were computed from the DNA. The table lists 1,100,000 or so clones, approximately 78% of them singletons. This CDR3 has 15 residues. V lost 5 bases and J 6 bases, leaving 19 bases between the germline ends. Germline V gene sequence: CDR1 SGHVS, CDR2 FQNEAQ. As to this clone: Its antigen is currently unknown.

This clonotype originated in a man between 18 and 35 years old in good health. Some clones in this sample may be carry-over from other donors' samples. V gene TRBV7-8 combines with J gene TRBJ1-1; D is perhaps TRBD1 (6 bases). Sequenced material: memory CD4+ T cells from PBMCs. The subset was: CD45RA-negative fraction. CDR3: CASSLLGAEIPEAFF. The CDR3 region has the DNA TGTGCCAGCAGCCTACTGGGGGCGGAGATACCTGAAGCTTTCTTT.